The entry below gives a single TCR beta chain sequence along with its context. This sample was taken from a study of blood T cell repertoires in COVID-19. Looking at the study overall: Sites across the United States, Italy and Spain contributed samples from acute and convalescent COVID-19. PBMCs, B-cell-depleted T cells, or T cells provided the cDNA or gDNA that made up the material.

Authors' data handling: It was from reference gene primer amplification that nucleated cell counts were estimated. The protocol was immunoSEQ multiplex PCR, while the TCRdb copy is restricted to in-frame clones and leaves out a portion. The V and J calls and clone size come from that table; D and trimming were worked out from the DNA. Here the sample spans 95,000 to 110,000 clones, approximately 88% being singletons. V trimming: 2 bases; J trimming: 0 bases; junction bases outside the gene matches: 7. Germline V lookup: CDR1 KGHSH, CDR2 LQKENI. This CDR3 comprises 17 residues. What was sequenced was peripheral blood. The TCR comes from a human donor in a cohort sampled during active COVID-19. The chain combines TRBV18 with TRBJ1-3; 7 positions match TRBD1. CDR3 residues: CASSPLGQTSSGNTIYF. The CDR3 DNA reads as TGTGCCAGCTCACCATTGGGACAGACGAGCTCTGGAAACACCATATATTTT. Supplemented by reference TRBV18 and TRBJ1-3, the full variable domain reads NAGVMQNPRHLVRRRGQEARLRCSPMKGHSHVYWYRQLPEEGLKFMVYLQKENIIDESGMPKERFSAEFPKEGPSILRIQQVVRGDSAAYFCASSPLGQTSSGNTIYFGEGSWLTVV.